The T cell receptor beta chain described here comes from a study of beta chain features in type 1 diabetes. Study overall: Sorted cells, 90 million to 130 million in number, were examined across all samples. Study-wide results and caveats: The naive, central memory and Treg TCRB repertoires of patients appeared to be more similar to one another than those of healthy donors. TCRB CDR3 length was moderately but significantly reduced in all four CD4+ subsets of Type 1 diabetes patients.

The V gene's germline CDR1 is SNHLY and CDR2 FYNNEI. The CDR3 is made up of 11 amino acids. Between the trimmed V and J ends, which lost 2 bases and 9 bases, there was a span of 8 bases. This clone was recorded a few times. Its matching antigen is unknown. Averaging around 120 mL, one heparinised blood draw was given by each donor. Sequencing targeted expressed TCRB transcripts, as all isolated RNA had been reverse transcribed. TCRdb keeps only in-frame clones here, not all; method: immunoSEQ multiplex PCR. Among fewer than 350,000 clones, about 15% were seen once, and the ten largest hold roughly 0.015%.

The sample taken for sequencing was naive CD4+ T cells from blood. The gene calls are TRBV2 and TRBJ2-7; TRBD1 might be the D (6 bases). The TCR originated in a man aged 18 to 35 with type 1 diabetes. In DNA, the CDR3 is TGTGCCAGCAGTGAAACAGGGTTGCAGTACTTC. It encodes CASSETGLQYF. Drawing the rest from reference TRBV2 and TRBJ2-7, the complete variable domain is EPEVTQTPSHQVTQMGQEVILRCVPISNHLYFYWYRQILGQKVEFLVSFYNNEISEKSEIFDDQFSVERPDGSNFTLKIRSTKLEDSAMYFCASSETGLQYFGPGTRLTVT.